This entry features one T cell receptor (beta chain) sequence. Its cognate antigen has yet to be identified. Within one base of it there is no much larger clone, and no base qualities were kept. Ophthalmopathy patients had moderately to severely active disease, with a Clinical Activity Score of 3 or more, a NOSPECS grade of 4 or more, and a disease duration of less than 3 months. Patients with uncontrolled infections, other autoimmune diseases, pregnancy or lactation were excluded. Clinical symptoms, serum thyroxine and TRAb, thyroid ultrasound, and orbital computed tomography formed the basis for the diagnoses. PBMCs were isolated from 7.5 to 10 ml of fresh peripheral blood by Ficoll-Paque density gradient centrifugation. Trizol reagent was used to extract total RNA, and RNA quality was then checked on an Agilent 2100 Bioanalyzer. The data belong to a study of T cells in Graves' hyperthyroidism and ophthalmopathy (dated by TCRdb to about 2019). For the wider study: Peripheral blood samples were taken at the time of initial diagnosis, prior to any treatment. To identify TCR V-J signatures that set the groups apart, the researchers used a discovery cohort of roughly 100 patients, made up of 43 with Graves' ophthalmopathy and about 59 with stable Graves' hyperthyroidism. Whether ophthalmopathy could be predicted prospectively was tested in an independent validation cohort made up of under 20 hyperthyroidism patients plus 17 patients who later progressed to ophthalmopathy. For training and testing, the roughly 93 patients in the discovery cohort were randomly divided in a 7:3 ratio. Thyroid tissue and blood T-cell repertoires from about six Graves' hyperthyroidism patients were also compared in the study. After sampling, hyperthyroidism patients received methimazole starting at 30 mg daily, and ophthalmopathy patients received high-dose intravenous methylprednisolone. The paper describes TCR Vbeta CDR3 sequencing of 135 peripheral blood samples, made up of 43 ophthalmopathy patients, 70 to 75 hyperthyroidism patients and about 17 progressor patients.

The full study reports these points: In validation, progression to ophthalmopathy was predicted by the model with nearly 71% sensitivity and 72.22% specificity, a median of 6.5 months before onset. A 13 V-J signature model separated ophthalmopathy from stable hyperthyroidism, with around 88% sensitivity and 81.08% specificity in cross-validation and 80%/75% in testing. Sample size was not statistically predetermined, and blinding of investigators to group allocation was not performed. Blood samples also contained most of the expanded thyroid clonotypes (frequency above 0.001), which suggests that blood repertoires may reflect thyroid immune responses.

The TCR beta CDR3 regions were amplified from RNA transcripts. A first-round RT-PCR of the TCR CDR3 used the HTBI primer set with the Qiagen OneStep RT-PCR kit. Libraries were constructed in a second round of multiplex PCR, after which size selection and purification were performed. Paired-end sequencing of the libraries was performed with 100 bp reads on an Illumina HiSeq2000. The authors processed their data as follows. SOAPnuke was used to process the raw data, with reads discarded if the reads contained adapters or uncalled bases, had a mean Phred below 15, or lacked an exact constant-primer or identifier match. COPE v1.2.5 was used to merge the high-quality paired reads, and each unique nucleotide sequence was defined as a clonotype. MiTCR v1.1 was used to align clonotypes to the IMGT TRBV, TRBD and TRBJ reference segments. The analysis included only V-J combinations with a frequency above 0.0001, which together covered roughly 99% of the repertoires. The TCS score was defined as the ratio of F50 (clonal expansion) to E x V (chaos), calculated using BLOSUM62-based TCRdist between CDR3 peptides within each V-J. Welch's t-statistics and random forest reduced 514 V-J features to 13, which were used in a naive Bayes classifier (R e1071). The raw public data were reprocessed by TCRdb itself: fastp quality trimming at Q25, MiXCR clonotype calling, in-frame beta chains only. Every entry covers one CDR3 protein and lists the most common genes and DNA from its rows. TCRdb, not the authors, supplied the V and J calls. The sample records roughly 600,000 distinct CDR3 sequences, more than 12% of which are singletons. The ten largest clones take up roughly an eighth of the sample.

The TCR sequence derives from a woman aged 50 to 60 with Graves' ophthalmopathy. What was sequenced was blood.

The nucleotides read TGTGCCAGCAGCTTACGACAGGGGAGGGCAACGGAGCAGTTCTTC. Translated, this is CASSLRQGRATEQFF. The chain is assembled from TRBV7-9 and TRBJ2-1; TRBD1 could be the D gene, as 8 bases match. From a lookup of the germline V gene (reference sequence), CDR1 and CDR2 are SEHNR and FQNEAQ. The junction shows trimming of 2 bases on V and 10 bases on J, plus 18 bases between the germline ends. There are 15 amino acids in the CDR3, from cysteine to phenylalanine inclusive. The read is trimmed to its CDR3 DNA, 45 bases read in frame from base 1.